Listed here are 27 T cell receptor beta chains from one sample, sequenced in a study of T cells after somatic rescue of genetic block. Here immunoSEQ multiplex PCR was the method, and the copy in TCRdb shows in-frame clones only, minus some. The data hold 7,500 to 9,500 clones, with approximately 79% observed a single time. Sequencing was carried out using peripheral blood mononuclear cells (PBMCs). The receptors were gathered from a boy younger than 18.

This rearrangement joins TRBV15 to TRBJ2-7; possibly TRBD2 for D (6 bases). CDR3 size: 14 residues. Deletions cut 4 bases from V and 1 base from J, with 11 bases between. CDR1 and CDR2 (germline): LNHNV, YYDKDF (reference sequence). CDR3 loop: CATSIRSGSYEQYF. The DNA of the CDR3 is TGTGCCACCAGCATAAGGAGCGGGTCCTACGAGCAGTACTTC.

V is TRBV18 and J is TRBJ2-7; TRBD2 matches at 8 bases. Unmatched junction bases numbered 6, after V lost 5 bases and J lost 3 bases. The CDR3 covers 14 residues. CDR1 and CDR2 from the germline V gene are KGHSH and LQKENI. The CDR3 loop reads CASSAGGSYYEQYF. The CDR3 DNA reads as TGTGCCAGCTCAGCGGGGGGCTCTTACTACGAGCAGTACTTC.

CDR3 residues: CATSKGRQGGYTF. The CDR3 DNA reads as TGTGCCACCAGCAAGGGGCGACAGGGTGGCTACACCTTC. The chain carries TRBV15 and TRBJ1-2; TRBD1 matches 7 bases. Germline lookup yields CDR1 LNHNV and CDR2 YYDKDF (reference sequence). V shed 4 bases and J 7 bases; nucleotides not matched to a gene: 6. This CDR3 region has 13 residues.

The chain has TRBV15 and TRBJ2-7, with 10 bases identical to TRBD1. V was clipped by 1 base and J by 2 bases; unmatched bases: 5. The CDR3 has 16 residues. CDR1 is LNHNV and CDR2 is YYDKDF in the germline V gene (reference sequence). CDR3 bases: TGTGCCACCAGCAGAGTGGCGGGACAGGGGCCCTACGAGCAGTACTTC. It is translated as CATSRVAGQGPYEQYF.

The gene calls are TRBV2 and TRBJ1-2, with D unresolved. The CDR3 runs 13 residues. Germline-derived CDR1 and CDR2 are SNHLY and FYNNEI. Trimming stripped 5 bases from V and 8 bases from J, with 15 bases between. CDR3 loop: CASSSIFSRGYTF. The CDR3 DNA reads TGTGCCAGCAGTTCTATCTTCAGCCGGGGCTACACCTTC.

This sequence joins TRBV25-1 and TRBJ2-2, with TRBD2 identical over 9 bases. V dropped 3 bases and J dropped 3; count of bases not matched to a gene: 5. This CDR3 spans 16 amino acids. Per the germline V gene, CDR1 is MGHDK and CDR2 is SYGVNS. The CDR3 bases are TGTGCCAGCAGTGAGTTGTTAGCGGGAGACACCGGGGAGCTGTTTTTT. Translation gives CASSELLAGDTGELFF.

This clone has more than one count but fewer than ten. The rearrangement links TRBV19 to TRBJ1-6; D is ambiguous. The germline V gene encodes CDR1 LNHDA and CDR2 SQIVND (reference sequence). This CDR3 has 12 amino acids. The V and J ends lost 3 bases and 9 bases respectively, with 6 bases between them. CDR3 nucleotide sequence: TGTGCCAGTAGTATCGTCAGTTCACCCCTCCACTTT. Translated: CASSIVSSPLHF.

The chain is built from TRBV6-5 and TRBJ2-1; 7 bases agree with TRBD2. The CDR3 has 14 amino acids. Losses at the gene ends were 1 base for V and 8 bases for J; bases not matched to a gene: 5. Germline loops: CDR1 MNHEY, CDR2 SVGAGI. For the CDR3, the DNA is TGTGCCAGCAGTTACTGGGGGGGGAGGGATGAGCAGTTCTTC. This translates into CASSYWGGRDEQFF.

CDR3 DNA: TGTGCCAGCTCACCCCAGGGACGAGCCTACGAGCAGTACTTC. This sequence encodes CASSPQGRAYEQYF. The chain uses TRBV18 and TRBJ2-7; D is possibly TRBD1 or TRBD2 (5 bases each). Trimming shortened V by 3 bases and J by 2 bases, and 11 bases separated the two germline ends. The germline gives CDR1 KGHSH, CDR2 LQKENI. The CDR3 length is 14 residues.

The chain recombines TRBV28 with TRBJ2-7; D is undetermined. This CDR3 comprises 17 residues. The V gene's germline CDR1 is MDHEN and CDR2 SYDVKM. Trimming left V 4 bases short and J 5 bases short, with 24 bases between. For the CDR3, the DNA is TGTGCCAGCAGTTCTTGGGCAGCCCCGATCCTCGTCCACGAGCAGTACTTC. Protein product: CASSSWAAPILVHEQYF. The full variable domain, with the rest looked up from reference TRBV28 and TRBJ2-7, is DVKVTQSSRYLVKRTGEKVFLECVQDMDHENMFWYRQDPGLGLRLIYFSYDVKMKEKGDIPEGYSVSREKKERFSLILESASTNQTSMYLCASSSWAAPILVHEQYFGPGTRLTVT.

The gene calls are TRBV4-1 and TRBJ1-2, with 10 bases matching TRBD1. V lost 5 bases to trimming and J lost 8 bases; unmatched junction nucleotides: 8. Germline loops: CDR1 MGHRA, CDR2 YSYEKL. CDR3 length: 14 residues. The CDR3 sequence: CASSTTGGGVGYTF. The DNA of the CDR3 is TGCGCCAGCAGCACGACAGGGGGCGGGGTAGGCTACACCTTC.

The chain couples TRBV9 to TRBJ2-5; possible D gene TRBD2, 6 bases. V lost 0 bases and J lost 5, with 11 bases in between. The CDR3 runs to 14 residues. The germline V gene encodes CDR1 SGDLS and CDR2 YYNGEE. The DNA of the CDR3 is TGTGCCAGCAGCGTAGTGGGTGGGGGGGAGACCCAGTACTTC. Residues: CASSVVGGGETQYF.

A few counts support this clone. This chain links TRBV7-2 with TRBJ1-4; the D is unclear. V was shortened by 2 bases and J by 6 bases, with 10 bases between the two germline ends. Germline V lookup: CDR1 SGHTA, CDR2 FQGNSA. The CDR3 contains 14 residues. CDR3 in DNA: TGTGCCAGCAGCTTAAATCTTCTGGATGAAAAACTGTTTTTT. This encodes CASSLNLLDEKLFF.

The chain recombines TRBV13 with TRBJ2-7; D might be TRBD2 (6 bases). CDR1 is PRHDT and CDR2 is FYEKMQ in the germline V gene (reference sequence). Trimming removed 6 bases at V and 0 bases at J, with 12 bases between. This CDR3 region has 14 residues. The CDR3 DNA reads TGTGCCAGCAGTCTTGGGGGGTTCTCCTACGAGCAGTACTTC. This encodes CASSLGGFSYEQYF.

The CDR3 DNA reads as TGCGCCAGCAGCCACGGACTCGCTTACAATGAGCAGTTCTTC. Its translation is CASSHGLAYNEQFF. V usage is TRBV4-1 and J usage is TRBJ2-1; possible D gene TRBD2, 5 bases. V lost 3 bases and J lost 4, with 10 bases in between. From germline, CDR1 is MGHRA and CDR2 YSYEKL. This CDR3 has 14 amino acids.

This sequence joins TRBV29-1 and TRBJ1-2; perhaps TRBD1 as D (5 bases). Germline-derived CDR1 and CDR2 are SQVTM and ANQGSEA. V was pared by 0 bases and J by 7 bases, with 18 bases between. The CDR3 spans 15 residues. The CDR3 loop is CSVEESTGSTLGYTF. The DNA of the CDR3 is TGCAGCGTTGAAGAGTCCACAGGCTCTACACTTGGCTACACCTTC.

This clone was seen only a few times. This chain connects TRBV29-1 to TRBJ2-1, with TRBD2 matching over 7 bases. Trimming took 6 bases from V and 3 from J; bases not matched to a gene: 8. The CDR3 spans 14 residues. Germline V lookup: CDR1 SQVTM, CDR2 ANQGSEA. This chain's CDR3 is CSVFLGGYYNEQFF. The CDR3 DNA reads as TGCAGCGTCTTTCTCGGGGGGTACTACAATGAGCAGTTCTTC.

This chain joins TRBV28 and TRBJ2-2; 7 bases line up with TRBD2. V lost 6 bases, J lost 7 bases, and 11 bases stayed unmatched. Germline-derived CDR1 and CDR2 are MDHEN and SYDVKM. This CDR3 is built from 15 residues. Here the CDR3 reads CASREARGEVGELFF. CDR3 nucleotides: TGTGCCAGCAGGGAGGCACGGGGGGAGGTCGGGGAGCTGTTTTTT.

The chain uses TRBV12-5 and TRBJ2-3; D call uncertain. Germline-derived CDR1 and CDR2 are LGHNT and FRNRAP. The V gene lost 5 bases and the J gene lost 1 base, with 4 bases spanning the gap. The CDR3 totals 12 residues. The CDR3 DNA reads TGTGCTAGTGGTCGACGCACAGATACGCAGTATTTT. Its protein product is CASGRRTDTQYF. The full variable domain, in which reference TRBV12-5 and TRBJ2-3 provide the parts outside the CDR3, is DARVTQTPRHKVTEMGQEVTMRCQPILGHNTVFWYRQTMMQGLELLAYFRNRAPLDDSGMPKDRFSAEMPDATLATLKIQPSEPRDSAVYFCASGRRTDTQYFGPGTRLTVL.

For the CDR3, the DNA is TGTGCCAGCAGTGAAGTAACCAATTACGGTTGGGAGCAGTACTTC. It specifies CASSEVTNYGWEQYF. The rearrangement joins TRBV6-1 to TRBJ2-7, with no clear D. Germline CDR1 is MNHNS and CDR2 is SASEGT. CDR3 size: 15 residues. V gave up 1 base and J gave up 7 bases, with 17 bases separating them.

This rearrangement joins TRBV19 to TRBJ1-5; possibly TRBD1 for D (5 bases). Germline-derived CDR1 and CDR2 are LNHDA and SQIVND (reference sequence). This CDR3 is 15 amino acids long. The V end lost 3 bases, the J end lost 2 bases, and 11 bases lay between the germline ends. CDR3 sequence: CASSMAGMGNQPQHF. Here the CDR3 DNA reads TGTGCCAGTAGTATGGCAGGGATGGGCAATCAGCCCCAGCATTTT.

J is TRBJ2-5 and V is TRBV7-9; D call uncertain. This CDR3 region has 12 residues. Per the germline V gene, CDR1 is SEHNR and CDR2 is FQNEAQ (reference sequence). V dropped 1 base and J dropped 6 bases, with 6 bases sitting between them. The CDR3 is CASSLEVKTQYF. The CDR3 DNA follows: TGTGCCAGCAGCTTAGAAGTGAAGACCCAGTACTTC.

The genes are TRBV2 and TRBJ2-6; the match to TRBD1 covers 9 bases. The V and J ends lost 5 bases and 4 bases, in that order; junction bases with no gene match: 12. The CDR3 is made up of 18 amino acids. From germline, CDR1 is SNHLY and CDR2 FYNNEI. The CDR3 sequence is CASSPNRGRWLGANVLTF. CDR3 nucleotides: TGTGCCAGCAGTCCGAACAGGGGGCGATGGCTAGGGGCCAACGTCCTGACTTTC.

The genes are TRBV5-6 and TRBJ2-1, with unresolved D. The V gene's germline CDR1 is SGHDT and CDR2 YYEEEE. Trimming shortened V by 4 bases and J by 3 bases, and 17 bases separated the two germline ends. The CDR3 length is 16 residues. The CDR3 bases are TGTGCCAGCAGCACGGACCACGGGCGGATCTACAATGAGCAGTTCTTC. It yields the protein CASSTDHGRIYNEQFF.

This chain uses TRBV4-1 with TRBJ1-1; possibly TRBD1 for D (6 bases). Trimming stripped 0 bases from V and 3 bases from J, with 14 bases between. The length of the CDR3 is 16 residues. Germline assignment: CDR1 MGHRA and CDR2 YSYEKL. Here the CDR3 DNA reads TGCGCCAGCAGCCAAGAAATCGCAGGGGAGGACACTGAAGCTTTCTTT. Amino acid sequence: CASSQEIAGEDTEAFF.

The CDR3 loop reads CASSLELGYNSPLHF. CDR3 DNA sequence: TGTGCCAGCAGCTTAGAACTAGGATATAATTCACCCCTCCACTTT. V gene TRBV7-2 combines with J gene TRBJ1-6, with D unresolved. This CDR3 spans 15 amino acids. Germline CDR1 is SGHTA and CDR2 is FQGNSA. V was cut by 1 base and J by 4 bases, with 8 bases left in between.

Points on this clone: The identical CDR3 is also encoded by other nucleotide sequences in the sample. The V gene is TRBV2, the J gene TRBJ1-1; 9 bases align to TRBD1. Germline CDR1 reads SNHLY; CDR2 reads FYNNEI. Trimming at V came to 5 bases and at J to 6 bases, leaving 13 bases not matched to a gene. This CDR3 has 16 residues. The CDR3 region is CASSPSRDRVSPEAFF. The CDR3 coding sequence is TGTGCCAGCAGTCCGTCCCGGGACAGGGTTTCACCTGAAGCTTTCTTT.